These 30 T cell receptor beta chains originate from one sample sequenced in a study of cytomegalovirus exposure and HLA in healthy donors. Clones were sequenced by immunoSEQ multiplex PCR, and TCRdb holds only the in-frame ones, with some missing. This sample has some 340,000 clones, with roughly 87% found just once. Source material: PBMCs. The receptor source for this set is a woman in her twenties or thirties in good health and CMV-seropositive.

The chain uses TRBV27 and TRBJ1-3, with D unresolved. Trimming took 5 bases from V and 2 from J, leaving 10 bases between them. The germline CDR1 and CDR2 sequences are MNHEY and SMNVEV (reference sequence). The CDR3 length is 14 residues. Here the CDR3 DNA reads TGTGCCAGCAGTCCCACTGAGCCTGGAAACACCATATATTTT. Its translation is CASSPTEPGNTIYF.

The V and J genes are TRBV13 and TRBJ2-2; the D gene is possibly TRBD2 (6 bases). Per germline, CDR1 PRHDT and CDR2 FYEKMQ (reference sequence). Trimming shortened V by 1 base and J by 1 base, and 13 bases separated the two germline ends. This CDR3 spans 17 amino acids. For the CDR3, the DNA is TGTGCCAGCAGCTTAGTGTCATGGCGGGAGAACACCGGGGAGCTGTTTTTT. This gives the protein CASSLVSWRENTGELFF.

The chain couples TRBV7-9 to TRBJ2-2; D gene uncertain. Germline V gene lookup returns CDR1 SEHNR and CDR2 FQNEAQ (reference sequence). V lost 7 bases to trimming and J lost 1 base, with 7 bases between them. The CDR3 contains 13 residues. CDR3 region: CASTEGNTGELFF. CDR3 sequence (DNA): TGTGCCAGCACTGAAGGGAACACCGGGGAGCTGTTTTTT. Variable domain in full (rest from reference TRBV7-9 and TRBJ2-2): DTGVSQNPRHKITKRGQNVTFRCDPISEHNRLYWYRQTLGQGPEFLTYFQNEAQLEKSRLLSDRFSAERPKGSFSTLEIQRTEQGDSAMYLCASTEGNTGELFFGEGSRLTVL.

In its sample, this clone was seen once. The chain joins TRBV5-1 to TRBJ1-1; unclear D gene. This CDR3 region has 12 residues. With 0 bases removed from V and 8 bases from J, the gap between germline ends came to 8 bases. From germline, CDR1 is SGHRS and CDR2 YFSETQ. As DNA, the CDR3 is TGCGCCAGCAGCTTGGTAGGGATAGAAGCTTTCTTT. Amino acid sequence: CASSLVGIEAFF.

The rearrangement joins TRBV9 to TRBJ2-1; 8 positions agree with TRBD2. V trimming: 2 bases; J trimming: 2 bases; junction bases outside the gene matches: 6. CDR1 SGDLS and CDR2 YYNGEE come from the germline V gene. The CDR3 is made up of 16 amino acids. CDR3: CASSVRTSPAYNEQFF. The DNA of the CDR3 is TGTGCCAGCAGCGTCCGGACTAGCCCAGCCTACAATGAGCAGTTCTTC.

V gene TRBV6-1 combines with J gene TRBJ2-7; D gene unclear. Germline values: CDR1 MNHNS, CDR2 SASEGT. The V gene lost 2 bases and the J gene lost 2 bases, with 10 bases spanning the gap. CDR3 size: 14 residues. The CDR3: CASSEWGGTYEQYF. DNA for the CDR3: TGTGCCAGCAGTGAATGGGGTGGGACCTACGAGCAGTACTTC.

This rearrangement joins TRBV5-1 to TRBJ2-7, with 8 bases that match TRBD1. J lost 0 bases, V lost 2 bases, and 4 bases had no gene match. Germline V lookup: CDR1 SGHRS, CDR2 YFSETQ. The CDR3 runs to 15 residues. DNA of the CDR3: TGCGCCAGCAGCTTCCGACAGGGGAGCTCCTACGAGCAGTACTTC. Translating gives CASSFRQGSSYEQYF.

The chain uses TRBV25-1 and TRBJ2-1; 9 positions agree with TRBD1. The ends lost 10 bases at V and 6 bases at J; junction bases unmatched: 10. Germline assignment: CDR1 MGHDK and CDR2 SYGVNS. The CDR3 has 14 residues. CDR3 residues: CATSRDRVGNEQFF. The CDR3 DNA reads TGTGCCACAAGTCGGGACAGGGTTGGCAATGAGCAGTTCTTC.

The chain uses TRBV5-1 and TRBJ1-2; 10 nucleotides align to TRBD1. The ends lost 6 bases at V and 6 bases at J; junction bases unmatched: 11. CDR3 length: 15 amino acids. CDR1 is SGHRS and CDR2 is YFSETQ in the germline V gene. The CDR3 bases are TGCGCCAGCACTATTGGACAGGGGGTTTTTGATGGCTACACCTTC. It specifies CASTIGQGVFDGYTF.

V usage is TRBV2 and J usage is TRBJ2-2; TRBD1 matches 8 bases. This CDR3 is 15 amino acids long. J gave up 7 bases and V 3 bases, and 7 bases lay outside the gene matches. Germline V gene lookup returns CDR1 SNHLY and CDR2 FYNNEI. CDR3 in DNA: TGTGCCAGCAGTGAGCGACAGGGGTGGATCGGGGAGCTGTTTTTT. This translates into CASSERQGWIGELFF.

This sequence joins TRBV10-3 and TRBJ2-7, with TRBD2 as a possible D gene (5 bases). Trimming stripped 8 bases from V and 2 bases from J, with 28 bases between. The CDR3 covers 18 residues. Germline V gene sequence: CDR1 ENHRY, CDR2 SYGVKD. The CDR3 DNA is TGTGCCATCTGCGATGAAGGAGGTGGCAGTCGGCCAACCTACGAGCAGTACTTC. Translated: CAICDEGGGSRPTYEQYF.

The chain is built from TRBV29-1 and TRBJ2-2, with D unresolved. V lost 7 bases, J lost 0 bases, and 6 bases lay in between. Germline-derived CDR1 and CDR2 are SQVTM and ANQGSEA. This CDR3 has 12 amino acids. The CDR3 is CSGHSNTGELFF. CDR3 nucleotide sequence: TGCAGCGGGCACTCGAACACCGGGGAGCTGTTTTTT.

The chain recombines TRBV18 with TRBJ1-2; the D is unclear. Trimming removed 2 bases from V and 0 bases from J, with 10 bases in between. The CDR3 runs to 15 residues. Germline V gene data show CDR1 as KGHSH and CDR2 as LQKENI. The CDR3 loop reads CASSPATAPNYGYTF. CDR3 DNA: TGTGCCAGCTCACCAGCGACGGCACCTAACTATGGCTACACCTTC.

The J gene is TRBJ1-5, the V gene TRBV2, with D maybe TRBD1 (5 bases). The CDR3 runs to 15 residues. Trimming stripped 3 bases from V and 5 bases from J, with 14 bases between. Per the germline V gene, CDR1 is SNHLY and CDR2 is FYNNEI. The CDR3 DNA reads as TGTGCCAGCAGTGAGGGGGGGAGGGGAGATCAGCCCCAGCATTTT. The encoded protein is CASSEGGRGDQPQHF.

This chain links TRBV7-3 with TRBJ2-7; perhaps TRBD2 as D (6 bases). The ends were cut back, 4 bases at V and 3 bases at J, with 16 bases in the middle. The CDR3 is 15 amino acids. Germline loops: CDR1 SGHTA, CDR2 FQGTGA. Here the CDR3 reads CASSCLIGGFYEQYF. As DNA, the CDR3 is TGTGCCAGCAGCTGCCTAATCGGGGGATTCTACGAGCAGTACTTC.

V and J are TRBV30 and TRBJ1-1; no reliable D call. Germline assignment: CDR1 GTSNPN and CDR2 SVGIG (reference sequence). CDR3 length: 12 amino acids. Trimming stripped 5 bases from V and 1 base from J, with 8 bases between. Here the CDR3 DNA reads TGTGCCTGGGGAATTACGAACACTGAAGCTTTCTTT. Translated: CAWGITNTEAFF.

V and J are TRBV5-1 and TRBJ1-1; D is unresolved. The CDR3 is 14 amino acids. In germline, CDR1 is SGHRS, CDR2 YFSETQ. V was pared by 4 bases and J by 1 base, with 11 bases between. The CDR3 here is CASSLDTSNTEAFF. CDR3 nucleotide sequence: TGCGCCAGCAGCCTTGACACCTCGAACACTGAAGCTTTCTTT.

V usage is TRBV10-3 and J usage is TRBJ1-4, with TRBD1 identical over 7 bases. V lost 6 bases to trimming and J lost 6 bases; unmatched junction nucleotides: 10. The CDR3 sequence is 15 residues long. The germline V gene has CDR1 ENHRY and CDR2 SYGVKD. CDR3 sequence: CAIRGADRVDEKLFF. The CDR3, as DNA: TGTGCCATCAGGGGGGCTGACAGGGTTGATGAAAAACTGTTTTTT.

This chain connects TRBV6-5 to TRBJ1-2, with D unresolved. The CDR3 is made up of 15 amino acids. The germline CDR1 and CDR2 sequences are MNHEY and SVGAGI. The V end lost 4 bases, the J end lost 6 bases, and 18 bases lay between the germline ends. This chain's CDR3 is CASSSPSGVQDGYTF. The CDR3 DNA reads as TGTGCCAGCAGTTCCCCCTCCGGGGTCCAGGATGGCTACACCTTC.

The rearrangement links TRBV7-9 to TRBJ2-1, with 14 bases matching TRBD2. Germline V gives CDR1 SEHNR, CDR2 FQNEAQ (reference sequence). With V trimmed by 5 bases and J by 9 bases, 9 bases remained unmatched. The CDR3 runs 16 residues. CDR3 sequence (DNA): TGTGCCAGCAGCGCGGGACTAGCGGGGGCCGGTCCTGAGCAGTTCTTC. It encodes CASSAGLAGAGPEQFF.

The chain links TRBV4-2 to TRBJ1-1; a weak D match, TRBD1 (5 bases). The CDR3 runs to 19 residues. CDR1 and CDR2 (germline): LGHNA, YNFKEQ. V was cut by 1 base and J by 3 bases, with 24 bases left in between. In DNA form, the CDR3 reads TGTGCCAGCAGCCAAGGCCTCCGGGAGAGGGGTAAAAGGGACACTGAAGCTTTCTTT. Its protein is CASSQGLRERGKRDTEAFF.

This chain uses TRBV29-1 with TRBJ1-5, with TRBD1 as a possible D gene (6 bases). Per germline, CDR1 SQVTM and CDR2 ANQGSEA. V shed 4 bases and J shed 2 bases, with 9 bases lying between them. This CDR3 has 13 residues. The CDR3 reads CSVGSGGNQPQHF. The DNA of the CDR3 is TGCAGCGTTGGTTCAGGGGGCAATCAGCCCCAGCATTTT.

J is TRBJ1-2 and V is TRBV5-1; TRBD1 matches at 8 bases. Germline trimming cut 4 bases from V and 6 bases from J; bases unmatched to any gene: 8. Germline assignment: CDR1 SGHRS and CDR2 YFSETQ. This CDR3 has 14 amino acids. The CDR3 nucleotides are TGCGCCAGCAGCCTACGACAGGGGATGGATGGCTACACCTTC. Translating gives CASSLRQGMDGYTF. The entire variable domain, with the rest obtained from reference TRBV5-1 and TRBJ1-2, is as follows: KAGVTQTPRYLIKTRGQQVTLSCSPISGHRSVSWYQQTPGQGLQFLFEYFSETQRNKGNFPGRFSGRQFSNSRSEMNVSTLELGDSALYLCASSLRQGMDGYTFGSGTRLTVV.

J is TRBJ1-5 and V is TRBV9; TRBD1 aligns across 7 bases. Germline-derived CDR1 and CDR2 are SGDLS and YYNGEE. J gave up 0 bases and V 5 bases, and 5 bases lay outside the gene matches. This CDR3 region has 15 residues. The CDR3 DNA reads as TGTGCCAGCAGTCCGGGACAGTATAGCAATCAGCCCCAGCATTTT. The encoded protein is CASSPGQYSNQPQHF.

This clone showed up just a few times. This chain uses TRBV6-1 with TRBJ1-6, with TRBD1 matching over 7 bases. The CDR3 is 13 residues long. Unmatched junction bases numbered 0, after V lost 2 bases and J lost 8 bases. Germline assignment: CDR1 MNHNS and CDR2 SASEGT. The CDR3 sequence: CASSERGHSPLHF. The CDR3 nucleotides are TGTGCCAGCAGTGAAAGGGGGCATTCACCCCTCCACTTT.

The rearrangement joins TRBV6-1 to TRBJ2-3; tentatively, D is TRBD1 (6 bases). The CDR3 extends over 15 amino acids. Germline CDR1 reads MNHNS; CDR2 reads SASEGT. Deletions cut 1 base from V and 2 bases from J, with 10 bases between. The CDR3 spells CASSEDRVTTDTQYF. CDR3 sequence (DNA): TGTGCCAGCAGTGAAGACAGGGTTACCACAGATACGCAGTATTTT.

The chain uses TRBV9 and TRBJ2-2; D unclear. The CDR3 extends over 12 amino acids. The V gene's germline CDR1 is SGDLS and CDR2 YYNGEE. With 3 bases removed from V and 6 bases from J, the gap between germline ends came to 6 bases. CDR3 in amino acids: CASSGPPGELFF. The CDR3 nucleotides read TGTGCCAGCAGCGGACCGCCCGGGGAGCTGTTTTTT.

This clone was seen more than once but under ten times. The chain uses TRBV18 and TRBJ2-7; 10 nucleotides align to TRBD1. Unmatched junction bases numbered 11, after V lost 3 bases and J lost 0 bases. The CDR3 consists of 18 residues. Germline V CDR1 and CDR2: KGHSH, LQKENI. Here the CDR3 DNA reads TGTGCCAGCTCACCGATTCCCGGGACAGGGGCTCGCTCCTACGAGCAGTACTTC. It is translated as CASSPIPGTGARSYEQYF.

The genes are TRBV29-1 and TRBJ2-1; D is unclear. CDR1 and CDR2 from the germline V gene are SQVTM and ANQGSEA. Between the trimmed V and J ends, which lost 5 bases and 4 bases, there was a span of 12 bases. The CDR3 runs to 13 residues. The CDR3 DNA reads as TGCAGCGTTCTCAGGACCACATACAATGAGCAGTTCTTC. The encoded protein is CSVLRTTYNEQFF.

A single count supports this clone. V usage is TRBV4-3 and J usage is TRBJ2-7, with 10 bases that match TRBD1. This CDR3 is built from 15 residues. The V segment lost 4 bases and the J segment 2 bases; nucleotides outside the gene matches: 5. The germline gives CDR1 LGHNA, CDR2 YSLEER. CDR3 sequence (DNA): TGCGCCAGCAGCCTCGGGACAGGGGTAACCTACGAGCAGTACTTC. It specifies CASSLGTGVTYEQYF.